This TCR beta chain was sequenced in a study of cytomegalovirus exposure and HLA in healthy donors. A multiplex PCR was run with 60 Vbeta primers and 13 Jbeta primers. Sequencing was performed with immunoSEQ multiplex PCR; in TCRdb, only in-frame clones are kept and a portion is missing. The table lists about 200,000 clones, about 83% of them singletons, with approximately 1.8% in the top ten. There are a few counts of this clone. The CDR3 extends over 14 amino acids. The germline CDR1 and CDR2 sequences are SGHRS and YFSETQ. V was cut by 2 bases and J by 5 bases, with 11 bases left in between. Sequenced: PBMCs. The source of this sequence is a man aged 35 to 55 in good health and CMV-seropositive. The chain carries TRBV5-1 and TRBJ2-1, with D unresolved. CDR3 coding DNA: TGCGCCAGCAGCTTAGTCAGGTCAGACAATGAGCAGTTCTTC. This translates into CASSLVRSDNEQFF.